This T cell receptor beta chain was sequenced during a study of cytotoxic CD8 clonotypes in ibrutinib-treated CLL. On the study more broadly: Samples showed on average around 260,000 productive templates and 80,000 to 100,000 productive rearrangements.

This clone appeared a few times. Its antigen is still unknown. Germline V lookup: CDR1 GTSNPN, CDR2 SVGIG (reference sequence). The V end lost 3 bases, the J end lost 4 bases, and 6 bases lay between the germline ends. This CDR3 region has 11 residues. Study results and caveats: Starting clonality was above that of age-matched healthy donors and tracked circulating CD8+ T-cell counts. Clonality grew at ibrutinib response; at progression, it decreased back toward baseline.

The repertoire was sequenced with immunoSEQ multiplex PCR; TCRdb's copy has only in-frame clones and lacks some. This sample yields 110,000 to 150,000 clones, of which 76% are seen a single time; 5% to 5.5% belongs to the top ten. Source: PBMCs, taken after 24 months of ibrutinib treatment. The V and J genes are TRBV30 and TRBJ1-2; D gene ambiguous. The sequence was collected from a human donor with chronic lymphocytic leukemia. The CDR3 region is CAWSPIYGYTF. The CDR3 nucleotides read TGTGCCTGGAGCCCGATCTATGGCTACACCTTC.